This T cell receptor beta chain was sequenced in a study of blood T cells in healthy people across ages. General study results and limits: Measured against age, TCR beta diversity per million T cells decreased in a roughly linear manner.

This clonotype was counted many times. Its antigen remains unidentified. The junction had 7 bases not matched to a gene; V was cut back by 7 bases and J by 4 bases. The CDR3 totals 13 residues. Germline CDR1 reads MNHNY; CDR2 reads SVGAGI (reference sequence). The second PCR ran roughly 7 to 12 cycles with a sample-barcoded 5' primer and J-beta primers. TCRdb called the 5' RACE reads again in MiXCR, with one record for every CDR3 protein. The top ten hold 11% of the sample, which has approximately 1.5 million distinct CDR3 sequences, approximately 32% seen once. The sequence was obtained from a woman in her 30s in good health. The sequenced sample was blood. The chain combines TRBV6-6 with TRBJ2-7; 7 bases fit TRBD2. CDR3 DNA: TGTGCCAGCACTATCAGGGAGGGTTACGAGCAGTACTTC. It yields the protein CASTIREGYEQYF.